These 16 T cell receptor beta chains came from one sample sequenced in a study of cytomegalovirus exposure and HLA in healthy donors. Amplification used 60 Vbeta primers and 13 Jbeta primers. The assay was immunoSEQ multiplex PCR, and TCRdb's table has in-frame clones only and misses some. The repertoire includes 150,000 to 200,000 clones, 70% to 80% of them detected once, and around 1.6% sits in the top ten. Sequenced material: PBMCs. These TCRs come from a man in his late teens or twenties in good health and CMV-seronegative.

This clone was picked up one time. V is TRBV25-1 and J is TRBJ2-7, with 11 positions matching TRBD2. J lost 3 bases, V lost 4 bases, and 14 bases had no gene match. CDR1 and CDR2 from the germline V gene are MGHDK and SYGVNS. The CDR3 has 18 residues. CDR3 DNA: TGTGCCAGCAGTGCCTTTATCACCGGGACTAGCGGATTCTACGAGCAGTACTTC. The encoded protein is CASSAFITGTSGFYEQYF.

This clone was detected only a few times. The chain combines TRBV6-1 with TRBJ2-7, with TRBD2 matching 16 bases. CDR3 length equals 16 residues. Germline assignment: CDR1 MNHNS and CDR2 SASEGT. V shed 3 bases and J 6 bases; nucleotides not matched to a gene: 5. The DNA of the CDR3 is TGTGCCAGCAGTGACGGGACTAGCGGGAGGGCCGTCGAGCAGTACTTC. Protein product: CASSDGTSGRAVEQYF.

J is TRBJ2-1 and V is TRBV28; 7 positions match TRBD2. Germline V gives CDR1 MDHEN, CDR2 SYDVKM. V lost 7 bases to trimming and J lost 0 bases; unmatched junction nucleotides: 6. CDR3 size: 15 residues. The CDR3 sequence is CASNSGGSSYNEQFF. CDR3 sequence (DNA): TGTGCCAGCAATTCGGGCGGGAGCTCCTACAATGAGCAGTTCTTC. Variable domain in full (rest from reference TRBV28 and TRBJ2-1): DVKVTQSSRYLVKRTGEKVFLECVQDMDHENMFWYRQDPGLGLRLIYFSYDVKMKEKGDIPEGYSVSREKKERFSLILESASTNQTSMYLCASNSGGSSYNEQFFGPGTRLTVL.

The gene calls are TRBV28 and TRBJ2-7; maybe TRBD1 (6 bases). V lost 7 bases and J 3 bases, leaving 16 bases between the germline ends. Germline assignment: CDR1 MDHEN and CDR2 SYDVKM. The CDR3 is 14 amino acids. DNA for the CDR3: TGTGCCAGCATCCCGAGGACAGTGCACTACGAGCAGTACTTC. This translates into CASIPRTVHYEQYF.

The genes are TRBV5-1 and TRBJ2-1, with TRBD1 matching over 9 bases. Germline lookup yields CDR1 SGHRS and CDR2 YFSETQ. This CDR3 region has 16 residues. After removal of 2 bases from V and 3 bases from J, the junction contained 6 bases not matched to a gene. CDR3 DNA sequence: TGCGCCAGCAGCTTAACCGGGACAGGGTTCTACAATGAGCAGTTCTTC. Its translation is CASSLTGTGFYNEQFF. The variable domain in full, completed from reference TRBV5-1 and TRBJ2-1, reads KAGVTQTPRYLIKTRGQQVTLSCSPISGHRSVSWYQQTPGQGLQFLFEYFSETQRNKGNFPGRFSGRQFSNSRSEMNVSTLELGDSALYLCASSLTGTGFYNEQFFGPGTRLTVL.

The CDR3: CASSPRQVYNSPLHF. CDR3 DNA: TGTGCCAGCTCACCACGACAGGTCTATAATTCACCCCTCCACTTT. The chain recombines TRBV18 with TRBJ1-6, with a possible D match to TRBD1 (6 bases). Trimming left V 1 base short and J 3 bases short, with 7 bases between. Germline CDR1 reads KGHSH; CDR2 reads LQKENI. The CDR3 runs to 15 residues.

The gene calls are TRBV7-6 and TRBJ2-7, with D maybe TRBD2 (6 bases). This CDR3 has 15 residues. Trimming cost V 1 base and J 0 bases, with 10 bases left between them. Looked up from germline, CDR1 is SGHVS and CDR2 is FNYEAQ. CDR3: CASSLGGDPSYEQYF. The CDR3, as DNA: TGTGCCAGCAGCTTAGGCGGGGACCCCTCCTACGAGCAGTACTTC. Variable domain in full (rest from reference TRBV7-6 and TRBJ2-7): GAGVSQSPRYKVTKRGQDVALRCDPISGHVSLYWYRQALGQGPEFLTYFNYEAQQDKSGLPNDRFSAERPEGSISTLTIQRTEQRDSAMYRCASSLGGDPSYEQYFGPGTRLTVT.

CDR3 region: CASSLITGGANEKLFF. In DNA, the CDR3 is TGTGCCAGCAGCCTTATTACGGGGGGGGCTAATGAAAAACTGTTTTTT. The chain joins TRBV7-2 to TRBJ1-4, with D tentatively TRBD1 (5 bases). V lost 5 bases to trimming and J lost 3 bases, with 16 bases between them. This CDR3 is built from 16 residues. The germline V gene encodes CDR1 SGHTA and CDR2 FQGNSA.

This clone was counted between two and nine times. The chain couples TRBV5-1 to TRBJ2-7; D might be TRBD2 (5 bases). The CDR3 sequence is 14 residues long. Trimming took off 4 bases at V and 7 bases at J, with 18 bases between the two ends. From germline, CDR1 is SGHRS and CDR2 YFSETQ. In DNA, the CDR3 is TGCGCCAGCAGCCCGGGGATGGCCTTTTGGGAGCAGTACTTC. Amino acid sequence: CASSPGMAFWEQYF. The variable domain in full, with the rest retrieved from reference TRBV5-1 and TRBJ2-7, is KAGVTQTPRYLIKTRGQQVTLSCSPISGHRSVSWYQQTPGQGLQFLFEYFSETQRNKGNFPGRFSGRQFSNSRSEMNVSTLELGDSALYLCASSPGMAFWEQYFGPGTRLTVT.

This clone showed up just a few times. The V and J genes are TRBV7-9 and TRBJ2-3; D remains ambiguous. Trimming pared 1 base from V and 2 bases from J, leaving 7 bases between. Germline V gene data show CDR1 as SEHNR and CDR2 as FQNEAQ (reference sequence). The CDR3 length is 14 residues. The CDR3 bases are TGTGCCAGCAGCTTAGGACTTTCCACAGATACGCAGTATTTT. As protein: CASSLGLSTDTQYF.

This chain uses TRBV6-5 with TRBJ1-6; weak D call: TRBD1 (6 bases). V shed 5 bases and J shed 10 bases, with 18 bases lying between them. Germline CDR1 is MNHEY and CDR2 is SVGAGI. This CDR3 comprises 15 residues. CDR3 sequence: CASSVPGGLGSPLHF. CDR3 nucleotides: TGTGCCAGCAGTGTTCCGGGGGGCCTTGGGTCACCCCTCCACTTT.

The V call is TRBV10-3, the J call TRBJ2-7; TRBD1 matches at 7 bases. The CDR3 covers 15 residues. Germline CDR1 ENHRY, CDR2 SYGVKD. V lost 3 bases to trimming and J lost 3 bases; unmatched junction nucleotides: 8. In DNA, the CDR3 is TGTGCCATCAGTGATTCCGACAGGGAAGGCTACGAGCAGTACTTC. Amino acids: CAISDSDREGYEQYF.

The chain links TRBV4-1 to TRBJ2-5; a weak D match, TRBD1 (5 bases). Trimming took off 0 bases at V and 0 bases at J, with 14 bases between the two ends. The CDR3 length is 17 residues. The germline gives CDR1 MGHRA, CDR2 YSYEKL. The CDR3 spells CASSQDPIGAYQETQYF. CDR3 coding DNA: TGCGCCAGCAGCCAAGACCCTATTGGGGCATACCAAGAGACCCAGTACTTC.

The V and J genes are TRBV9 and TRBJ1-1, with D uncertain. Germline CDR1 reads SGDLS; CDR2 reads YYNGEE. The CDR3 covers 14 residues. V shed 2 bases and J shed 6 bases, with 14 bases lying between them. CDR3 sequence (DNA): TGTGCCAGCAGCGTCCTAGAATTGGCGGCTGAAGCTTTCTTT. This sequence encodes CASSVLELAAEAFF.

The gene calls are TRBV28 and TRBJ2-3; possible D gene TRBD1, 5 bases. Per the germline V gene, CDR1 is MDHEN and CDR2 is SYDVKM. Between the trimmed V and J ends, which lost 4 bases and 2 bases, there was a span of 7 bases. This CDR3 has 13 amino acids. CDR3 loop: CASSSRVTDTQYF. The CDR3 DNA reads as TGTGCCAGCAGTTCCAGGGTCACAGATACGCAGTATTTT. Full variable domain (outside the CDR3, taken from reference TRBV28 and TRBJ2-3): DVKVTQSSRYLVKRTGEKVFLECVQDMDHENMFWYRQDPGLGLRLIYFSYDVKMKEKGDIPEGYSVSREKKERFSLILESASTNQTSMYLCASSSRVTDTQYFGPGTRLTVL.

The chain uses TRBV7-2 and TRBJ2-7; a weak D match, TRBD2 (7 bases). The germline V gene has CDR1 SGHTA and CDR2 FQGNSA. V was cut by 2 bases and J by 5 bases, with 28 bases left in between. This CDR3 has 19 amino acids. The DNA of the CDR3 is TGTGCCAGCAGCTTATGGCTAGGGGCTAGCGGAGCCCAGGGGAACGAGCAGTACTTC. Translating gives CASSLWLGASGAQGNEQYF.